The 23 T cell receptor beta chains below were found in one sample sequenced in a study of blood T cell repertoires in COVID-19. Some clones are missing from TCRdb's copy, which holds only in-frame ones; the method was immunoSEQ multiplex PCR. The sample has over 40,000 clones; around 85% are singletons. Sequenced: peripheral blood. These receptors came from a woman aged 80 or over with acute or convalescent COVID-19.

V and J are TRBV19 and TRBJ1-3; no reliable D call. The CDR3 contains 15 residues. The V gene's germline CDR1 is LNHDA and CDR2 SQIVND (reference sequence). Trimming stripped 7 bases from V and 8 bases from J, with 21 bases between. For the CDR3, the DNA is TGTGCCAGTATCGACGACTACCGGTCCAAGGACACCATATATTTT. Translating it yields CASIDDYRSKDTIYF.

The genes are TRBV14 and TRBJ1-4; D unresolved. The CDR3 covers 16 residues. Germline lookup yields CDR1 SGHDN and CDR2 FVKESK. V was shortened by 0 bases and J by 3 bases, with 11 bases between the two germline ends. The DNA for the CDR3 is TGTGCCAGCAGCCAAGACTGGGAGGCCTCTAATGAAAAACTGTTTTTT. As protein: CASSQDWEASNEKLFF.

This chain joins TRBV18 and TRBJ2-3; D may be TRBD2 (7 bases). The CDR3 runs 15 residues. Germline CDR1 reads KGHSH; CDR2 reads LQKENI. V was pared by 4 bases and J by 4 bases, with 15 bases between. This CDR3 reads CASSLSRGGPDTQYF. For the CDR3, the DNA is TGTGCCAGCTCACTATCCAGGGGAGGGCCAGATACGCAGTATTTT.

This clone was seen once. The chain uses TRBV5-4 and TRBJ2-2, with D perhaps matching TRBD2 (7 bases). CDR1 and CDR2 from the germline V gene are SGHNT and YYREEE (reference sequence). V gave up 0 bases and J gave up 5 bases, with 14 bases separating them. The CDR3 is 16 amino acids. CDR3 amino acids: CASSLGGGGKTGELFF. DNA for the CDR3: TGTGCCAGCAGCTTGGGAGGCGGGGGCAAGACCGGGGAGCTGTTTTTT.

The V gene is TRBV6-5, the J gene TRBJ2-7; a possible D gene is TRBD2 (6 bases). Germline V CDR1 and CDR2: MNHEY, SVGAGI. This CDR3 comprises 14 residues. Trimming removed 6 bases at V and 2 bases at J, with 14 bases between. This CDR3 reads CASRYGTATYEQYF. CDR3 nucleotides: TGTGCCAGCAGGTACGGGACTGCTACCTACGAGCAGTACTTC.

V and J are TRBV2 and TRBJ1-6; D gene ambiguous. The CDR3 consists of 13 residues. Deletions cut 7 bases from V and 0 bases from J, with 4 bases between. From germline, CDR1 is SNHLY and CDR2 FYNNEI. The CDR3 here is CASTSSYNSPLHF. Here the CDR3 DNA reads TGTGCCAGCACTAGCTCCTATAATTCACCCCTCCACTTT.

The chain links TRBV6-5 to TRBJ2-1, with 7 bases matching TRBD1. Trimming took 3 bases from V and 6 from J; bases not matched to a gene: 5. The CDR3 is made up of 14 amino acids. Germline V gives CDR1 MNHEY, CDR2 SVGAGI. CDR3 DNA sequence: TGTGCCAGCAGTTATGCTGACAGGGTCAATGAGCAGTTCTTC. Its translation is CASSYADRVNEQFF.

V is TRBV9 and J is TRBJ2-7, with D tentatively TRBD1 (6 bases). V lost 3 bases and J lost 5, with 15 bases in between. The germline gives CDR1 SGDLS, CDR2 YYNGEE. This CDR3 contains 14 residues. In DNA form, the CDR3 reads TGTGCCAGCAGCGCAGGGGCCCCGGGCCACGAGCAGTACTTC. The encoded protein is CASSAGAPGHEQYF.

The rearrangement uses TRBV19 and TRBJ1-6; D remains unclear. The CDR3 consists of 14 residues. The V and J ends lost 1 base and 8 bases respectively, with 9 bases between them. Germline V gives CDR1 LNHDA, CDR2 SQIVND (reference sequence). Here the CDR3 DNA reads TGTGCCAGTAGTATAGTTCTGGGCCATTCACCCCTCCACTTT. Its translation is CASSIVLGHSPLHF.

The rearrangement uses TRBV5-1 and TRBJ2-7, with TRBD1 matching 7 bases. The CDR3 covers 13 residues. Germline V gene data show CDR1 as SGHRS and CDR2 as YFSETQ. The ends lost 0 bases at V and 5 bases at J; junction bases unmatched: 2. The CDR3 sequence is CASSLGTGDEQYF. The CDR3 region has the DNA TGCGCCAGCAGCTTGGGCACAGGGGACGAGCAGTACTTC.

The chain is built from TRBV5-1 and TRBJ2-5; 11 bases fit TRBD2. The CDR3 spans 18 residues. Looked up from germline, CDR1 is SGHRS and CDR2 is YFSETQ. Losses at the gene ends were 4 bases for V and 5 bases for J; bases not matched to a gene: 16. CDR3 coding DNA: TGCGCCAGCAGCGGAGCCACCTTCGCTAGCGGGGGGTCGGAGACCCAGTACTTC. This gives the protein CASSGATFASGGSETQYF.

The chain employs TRBV12-3 or TRBV12-4 and TRBJ1-1; a weak D match, TRBD1 (5 bases). Trimming stripped 3 bases from V and 8 bases from J, with 10 bases between. This CDR3 spans 12 amino acids. This CDR3 reads CASSLTAYEAFF. CDR3 nucleotide sequence: TGTGCCAGCAGTTTGACAGCTTACGAAGCTTTCTTT.

The chain has TRBV3-1 (or the pseudogene TRBV3-2) and TRBJ2-1; perhaps TRBD2 as D (5 bases). This CDR3 has 11 residues. Germline CDR1 reads LGHDT; CDR2 reads YNNKEL (reference sequence). Trimming shortened V by 5 bases and J by 7 bases, and 6 bases separated the two germline ends. The CDR3 DNA sequence: TGTGCCAGCAGCGAGGGTAATGAGCAGTTCTTC. This sequence encodes CASSEGNEQFF.

V is TRBV6-1 and J is TRBJ2-2; 8 positions agree with TRBD2. Germline V gene lookup returns CDR1 MNHNS and CDR2 SASEGT. This CDR3 contains 17 residues. Trimming took 2 bases from V and 0 from J; bases not matched to a gene: 5. CDR3 region: CASSEPGGLTNTGELFF. Here the CDR3 DNA reads TGTGCCAGCAGTGAACCGGGGGGGCTCACGAACACCGGGGAGCTGTTTTTT.

This rearrangement joins TRBV7-2 to TRBJ1-1; D unresolved. Between the trimmed V and J ends, which lost 5 bases and 0 bases, there was a span of 7 bases. The length of the CDR3 is 13 residues. From germline, CDR1 is SGHTA and CDR2 FQGNSA. CDR3 region: CASSPRLNTEAFF. The CDR3, as DNA: TGTGCCAGCAGCCCCAGGCTGAACACTGAAGCTTTCTTT.

A remark on this clone: The germline gene is not matched at one end of the junction; a read error may be the cause. V is TRBV9 and J is TRBJ2-2; 8 nucleotides align to TRBD2. Germline loops: CDR1 SGDLS, CDR2 YYNGEE. This CDR3 has 15 residues. The CDR3 region is CTSGPPSGGAGELFF. The CDR3 DNA is TGTACCAGCGGACCTCCCTCGGGGGGGGCCGGGGAGCTGTTTTTT.

The chain recombines TRBV3-1 (or the pseudogene TRBV3-2) with TRBJ1-1, with D perhaps TRBD1 (6 bases). The CDR3 extends over 12 amino acids. Germline V lookup: CDR1 LGHDT, CDR2 YNNKEL (reference sequence). Trimming took 6 bases from V and 6 from J, leaving 11 bases between them. The CDR3 nucleotides are TGTGCCAGCAGTCATGGGGGCTCTGAAGCTTTCTTT. It encodes CASSHGGSEAFF.

The chain couples TRBV6-4 to TRBJ2-3; D is perhaps TRBD1 (6 bases). Germline loops: CDR1 MRHNA, CDR2 SNTAGT. The CDR3 loop spans 14 amino acids. The V end lost 3 bases, the J end lost 1 base, and 8 bases lay between the germline ends. The chain's CDR3 is CASSEQGGTDTQYF. In nucleotides, the CDR3 is TGTGCCAGCAGTGAACAGGGAGGCACAGATACGCAGTATTTT.

V usage is TRBV4-1 and J usage is TRBJ1-6, with D maybe TRBD1 (6 bases). The ends were cut back, 1 base at V and 9 bases at J, with 19 bases in the middle. CDR3 length: 17 amino acids. The germline gives CDR1 MGHRA, CDR2 YSYEKL. CDR3 sequence reads: CASSQAPRDKRSSPLHF. DNA for the CDR3: TGCGCCAGCAGCCAAGCCCCCCGGGACAAAAGGTCTTCACCCCTCCACTTT.

The chain recombines TRBV11-2 with TRBJ1-1; D may be TRBD1 (6 bases). CDR1 is SGHAT and CDR2 is FQNNGV in the germline V gene. V gave up 5 bases and J gave up 4 bases, with 17 bases separating them. The CDR3 is 15 amino acids. DNA of the CDR3: TGTGCCAGCAGCACCCGGGGCGGGGGCGCCACTGAAGCTTTCTTT. Translating gives CASSTRGGGATEAFF.

The chain employs TRBV5-1 and TRBJ2-2, with a possible D match to TRBD1 (6 bases). The CDR3 consists of 14 residues. Germline V gene lookup returns CDR1 SGHRS and CDR2 YFSETQ. Trimming shortened V by 5 bases and J by 6 bases, and 14 bases separated the two germline ends. In DNA, the CDR3 is TGCGCCAGCAGAGAACAGGGCCCCCCCGGGGAGCTGTTTTTT. Protein product: CASREQGPPGELFF.

The chain couples TRBV4-2 to TRBJ2-1; the match to TRBD2 covers 8 bases. V gave up 0 bases and J gave up 7 bases; unmatched junction bases: 8. The germline CDR1 and CDR2 sequences are LGHNA and YNFKEQ. The CDR3 loop spans 16 amino acids. CDR3 in amino acids: CASSQDDGGAKNEQFF. The CDR3 DNA follows: TGTGCCAGCAGCCAAGATGACGGGGGGGCCAAAAATGAGCAGTTCTTC.

V is TRBV30 and J is TRBJ1-6; 7 positions match TRBD1. CDR3 size: 15 residues. V lost 2 bases and J lost 13; bases outside the gene matches: 14. Germline loops: CDR1 GTSNPN, CDR2 SVGIG (reference sequence). Here the CDR3 reads CAWSPSGTADLPLHF. DNA of the CDR3: TGTGCCTGGAGTCCATCCGGGACAGCGGATCTGCCCCTCCACTTT.